These 27 T cell receptor beta chains originate from one sample sequenced in a study of blood T cell repertoires in COVID-19. Assay used: immunoSEQ multiplex PCR; TCRdb lists only in-frame clones, some missing. The repertoire has some 170,000 clones, roughly 87% of them found once; the top ten carry 1.6%. Sequenced input: peripheral blood. The receptors derive from a woman aged 45-60 years with acute or convalescent COVID-19.

CDR3 nucleotides: TGTGCCAGCAGCGGGACTAGCGGCTCGGAGCAGTATTTT. Residues: CASSGTSGSEQYF. V usage is TRBV5-4 and J usage is TRBJ2-3; the match to TRBD2 covers 11 bases. J lost 11 bases, V lost 4 bases, and 6 bases had no gene match. The CDR3 is made up of 13 amino acids. Germline V gives CDR1 SGHNT, CDR2 YYREEE (reference sequence).

The rearrangement links TRBV18 to TRBJ1-1; a possible D gene is TRBD1 (5 bases). Looked up from germline, CDR1 is KGHSH and CDR2 is LQKENI. V dropped 6 bases and J dropped 1 base, with 12 bases sitting between them. CDR3 length: 14 amino acids. CDR3 nucleotides: TGTGCCAGCTCCCCTTTTGGACAGAACACTGAAGCTTTCTTT. This gives the protein CASSPFGQNTEAFF.

The J gene is TRBJ2-7, the V gene TRBV7-9, with D perhaps TRBD1 (6 bases). Trimming left V 5 bases short and J 3 bases short, with 14 bases between. Germline lookup yields CDR1 SEHNR and CDR2 FQNEAQ (reference sequence). The CDR3 is 14 residues long. Here the CDR3 DNA reads TGTGCCAGCAGCCCCGACGGACAGCTCTACGAGCAGTACTTC. Translation gives CASSPDGQLYEQYF.

The CDR3 region is CASSLGNRDTSYEQYF. The CDR3 DNA reads as TGCGCCAGCAGCTTGGGGAACAGGGATACCTCCTACGAGCAGTACTTC. V is TRBV5-1 and J is TRBJ2-7; D is possibly TRBD1 (6 bases). The CDR3 totals 16 residues. The germline V and J ends were trimmed by 0 bases and 0 bases, with 13 bases remaining between them. Germline V gives CDR1 SGHRS, CDR2 YFSETQ.

V is TRBV13 and J is TRBJ2-2, with 8 bases identical to TRBD1. The J segment lost 2 bases and the V segment lost 5 bases, leaving 4 bases of the junction unmatched. The CDR3 is 15 amino acids. Per the germline V gene, CDR1 is PRHDT and CDR2 is FYEKMQ (reference sequence). The CDR3 sequence is CASSPRGRNTGELFF. The CDR3 DNA reads as TGTGCCAGCAGCCCCAGGGGGCGCAACACCGGGGAGCTGTTTTTT.

This chain joins TRBV28 and TRBJ2-7, with D unresolved. V shed 0 bases and J shed 0 bases, with 6 bases lying between them. Germline V gene sequence: CDR1 MDHEN, CDR2 SYDVKM. This CDR3 contains 14 residues. The CDR3 loop reads CASSLWSSSYEQYF. The CDR3 DNA is TGTGCCAGCAGTTTATGGTCTAGCTCCTACGAGCAGTACTTC.

This chain connects TRBV29-1 to TRBJ1-1; TRBD1 agrees at 7 bases. The germline CDR1 and CDR2 sequences are SQVTM and ANQGSEA. The CDR3 covers 9 residues. V dropped 7 bases and J dropped 8; count of bases not matched to a gene: 1. Here the CDR3 reads CSAGQEAFF. DNA for the CDR3: TGCAGCGCGGGACAGGAAGCTTTCTTT.

V is TRBV6-5 and J is TRBJ1-1, with D tentatively TRBD1 (5 bases). Trimming cost V 6 bases and J 5 bases, with 13 bases left between them. Germline assignment: CDR1 MNHEY and CDR2 SVGAGI. This CDR3 region has 13 residues. CDR3 nucleotides: TGTGCCAGCAGGCCGGAGGGGAGGACTGAAGCTTTCTTT. As protein: CASRPEGRTEAFF.

Regarding this clone: The sample holds other DNA sequences that translate to the same CDR3. The genes are TRBV5-1 and TRBJ1-1, with 7 bases matching TRBD1. This CDR3 has 13 residues. V was pared by 7 bases and J by 2 bases, with 5 bases of the junction left unmatched. The germline V gene encodes CDR1 SGHRS and CDR2 YFSETQ. DNA of the CDR3: TGCGCCAGCCGACAGGGAACAAACACTGAAGCTTTCTTT. It encodes CASRQGTNTEAFF.

The chain has TRBV12-3 or TRBV12-4 and TRBJ2-5; D may be TRBD2 (5 bases). V was trimmed by 7 bases and J by 5 bases, leaving 8 bases between them. This CDR3 has 11 residues. The CDR3 bases are TGTGCCAGCAAACTAGGGGAGACCCAGTACTTC. Protein product: CASKLGETQYF.

This clone appeared once. This chain joins TRBV19 and TRBJ1-1; unclear D gene. The V end lost 4 bases, the J end lost 8 bases, and 11 bases lay between the germline ends. The CDR3 covers 12 residues. The germline V gene has CDR1 LNHDA and CDR2 SQIVND (reference sequence). Here the CDR3 reads CASSSATVEAFF. In DNA form, the CDR3 reads TGTGCCAGTAGTAGTGCCACAGTCGAAGCTTTCTTT.

The J gene is TRBJ1-1, the V gene TRBV7-2; TRBD1 matches at 8 bases. V shed 4 bases, J shed 11 bases, and the junction held 6 bases outside the gene matches. This CDR3 is 12 amino acids long. Germline V lookup: CDR1 SGHTA, CDR2 FQGNSA. The CDR3 DNA reads as TGTGCCAGCAGCTGGACAGGGATAGCGGCTTTCTTT. It codes for CASSWTGIAAFF.

This chain joins TRBV12-2 and TRBJ1-2; TRBD1 reflects the table's D call only, with no check against the DNA. TRBV12-2 is deemed a pseudogene. This CDR3 has 13 amino acids. The CDR3 loop reads CASRFAAGGGYTF. CDR3 nucleotide sequence: TGTGCAAGTCGCTTTGCGGCAGGGGGTGGCTACACCTTC.

The chain is built from TRBV18 and TRBJ1-2; 9 bases are shared with TRBD1. The CDR3 covers 15 residues. The ends lost 4 bases at V and 3 bases at J; junction bases unmatched: 6. CDR1 and CDR2 from the germline V gene are KGHSH and LQKENI. The CDR3 region is CASSQGQGMDYGYTF. In nucleotides, the CDR3 is TGTGCCAGCTCACAAGGACAGGGGATGGACTATGGCTACACCTTC. Combining the CDR3 with reference TRBV18 and TRBJ1-2 gives the whole variable domain NAGVMQNPRHLVRRRGQEARLRCSPMKGHSHVYWYRQLPEEGLKFMVYLQKENIIDESGMPKERFSAEFPKEGPSILRIQQVVRGDSAAYFCASSQGQGMDYGYTFGSGTRLTVV.

The chain links TRBV19 to TRBJ1-6, with 8 nucleotides matching TRBD1. CDR1 is LNHDA, CDR2 SQIVND, per germline (reference sequence). The CDR3 consists of 13 residues. J gave up 6 bases and V 9 bases, and 4 bases lay outside the gene matches. CDR3 sequence (DNA): TGTGCCAGCGGCGGACAGGGTAATTCACCCCTCCACTTT. This encodes CASGGQGNSPLHF. Full variable domain (outside the CDR3, taken from reference TRBV19 and TRBJ1-6): DGGITQSPKYLFRKEGQNVTLSCEQNLNHDAMYWYRQDPGQGLRLIYYSQIVNDFQKGDIAEGYSVSREKKESFPLTVTSAQKNPTAFYLCASGGQGNSPLHFGNGTRLTVT.

The chain carries TRBV18 and TRBJ2-2, with D possibly being TRBD1 (5 bases). CDR3 size: 17 residues. The ends were cut back, 4 bases at V and 0 bases at J, with 15 bases in the middle. The germline gives CDR1 KGHSH, CDR2 LQKENI. DNA of the CDR3: TGTGCCAGCTCACGATCGACAGATCCCGCGAACACCGGGGAGCTGTTTTTT. Translating gives CASSRSTDPANTGELFF.

The chain recombines TRBV5-4 with TRBJ1-2, with 7 bases matching TRBD1. This CDR3 region has 14 residues. Germline V gives CDR1 SGHNT, CDR2 YYREEE (reference sequence). With 0 bases clipped from V and 3 bases from J, the junction kept 2 bases outside the gene matches. CDR3 in DNA: TGTGCCAGCAGCTTGGCCACAGGGGACTATGGCTACACCTTC. This codes for CASSLATGDYGYTF.

The chain carries TRBV24-1 and TRBJ1-2, with TRBD1 matching 8 bases. Germline V CDR1 and CDR2: KGHDR, SFDVKD. This CDR3 comprises 17 residues. The junction had 5 bases not matched to a gene; V was cut back by 0 bases and J by 0 bases. The CDR3 nucleotides are TGTGCCACCAGTGATTTGCGAGGGACAGGACCTAACTATGGCTACACCTTC. This sequence encodes CATSDLRGTGPNYGYTF.

The rearrangement joins TRBV27 to TRBJ2-3; D unclear. Trimming stripped 2 bases from V and 2 bases from J, with 5 bases between. Germline assignment: CDR1 MNHEY and CDR2 SMNVEV (reference sequence). This CDR3 region has 13 residues. The CDR3 loop is CASSLDFTDTQYF. In DNA, the CDR3 is TGTGCCAGCAGTTTAGACTTCACAGATACGCAGTATTTT.

The chain is built from TRBV5-6 and TRBJ2-7; D not certain. CDR1 and CDR2 from the germline V gene are SGHDT and YYEEEE. Trimming shortened V by 2 bases and J by 3 bases, and 9 bases separated the two germline ends. This CDR3 spans 13 amino acids. The DNA for the CDR3 is TGTGCCAGCAGCTTCTCCTCGGGCTACGAGCAGTACTTC. Translation gives CASSFSSGYEQYF.

The chain joins TRBV27 to TRBJ1-3; 7 bases line up with TRBD1. The V segment lost 6 bases and the J segment 7 bases; nucleotides outside the gene matches: 3. CDR1 MNHEY and CDR2 SMNVEV come from the germline V gene (reference sequence). CDR3 length: 12 residues. In DNA, the CDR3 is TGTGCCAGCAGCGACAGGGCCAACACCATATATTTT. Protein: CASSDRANTIYF.

The rearrangement joins TRBV19 to TRBJ1-5, with 8 bases aligning to TRBD1. The CDR3 contains 16 residues. Looked up from germline, CDR1 is LNHDA and CDR2 is SQIVND (reference sequence). V shed 5 bases and J 2 bases; nucleotides not matched to a gene: 8. The CDR3 loop reads CASSAQGARGNQPQHF. Written as DNA, the CDR3 is TGTGCCAGTAGTGCCCAGGGGGCGAGGGGCAATCAGCCCCAGCATTTT.

The rearrangement uses TRBV23-1 and TRBJ2-1; maybe TRBD2 (6 bases). TRBV23-1 is an ORF; its function is uncertain. The CDR3 is 15 residues long. The V and J ends lost 3 bases and 0 bases respectively, with 9 bases between them. In DNA form, the CDR3 reads TGCGCCAGCAGTCATGGGGGGAGCTCCTACAATGAGCAGTTCTTC. It translates to CASSHGGSSYNEQFF.

The chain employs TRBV7-9 and TRBJ2-1; possibly TRBD1 for D (6 bases). Germline values: CDR1 SEHNR, CDR2 FQNEAQ (reference sequence). The V and J ends lost 3 bases and 6 bases respectively, with 15 bases between them. The CDR3 covers 15 residues. DNA for the CDR3: TGTGCCAGCAGCTTTTGGACAGATTTTCGCAATGAGCAGTTCTTC. Its protein product is CASSFWTDFRNEQFF. The full variable domain, completed using reference TRBV7-9 and TRBJ2-1, is DTGVSQNPRHKITKRGQNVTFRCDPISEHNRLYWYRQTLGQGPEFLTYFQNEAQLEKSRLLSDRFSAERPKGSFSTLEIQRTEQGDSAMYLCASSFWTDFRNEQFFGPGTRLTVL.

The chain recombines TRBV5-1 with TRBJ2-1; TRBD2 aligns across 11 bases. Germline V gene sequence: CDR1 SGHRS, CDR2 YFSETQ. V trimming: 2 bases; J trimming: 7 bases; junction bases outside the gene matches: 8. The length of the CDR3 is 16 residues. This CDR3 is CASSLLAGAIGNEQFF. Written as DNA, the CDR3 is TGCGCCAGCAGCTTACTAGCGGGAGCTATTGGGAATGAGCAGTTCTTC.

The chain carries TRBV5-4 and TRBJ2-7, with D possibly being TRBD1 (5 bases). This CDR3 has 14 amino acids. The germline V gene has CDR1 SGHNT and CDR2 YYREEE (reference sequence). V shed 3 bases and J shed 1 base, with 11 bases lying between them. CDR3 amino acids: CASSSPDSSYEQYF. Written as DNA, the CDR3 is TGTGCCAGCAGCTCTCCCGACAGTTCCTACGAGCAGTACTTC.

This chain links TRBV7-9 with TRBJ2-1; D remains ambiguous. Trimming removed 5 bases at V and 3 bases at J, with 23 bases between. Germline V gene data show CDR1 as SEHNR and CDR2 as FQNEAQ (reference sequence). The CDR3 extends over 18 amino acids. The CDR3 is CASSKAISLQPIYNEQFF. CDR3 DNA sequence: TGTGCCAGCAGCAAAGCTATTTCATTACAGCCGATCTACAATGAGCAGTTCTTC.